This is a list of T cell receptor beta chains from one sample in a study of control samples from healthy donors and cancer patients. Measured with immunoSEQ multiplex PCR; TCRdb has only the in-frame clones, and not every one. The sample has 50,000 or so clones; over 90% are singletons. The specimen was PBMCs. The receptors were gathered from a woman aged 45 to 65 with head and neck cancer. CDR3s include the opening cysteine and the closing phenylalanine or tryptophan. Fields, in order: D gene, clone size, J gene, V gene, CDR3 DNA, CDR3 protein. The D gene is left open where the match is weak. Clone size is stated in some rows and not others, as once, few, many or a class when expanded.

.	.	TRBJ2-7	TRBV6-2/TRBV6-3	TGTGCCAGCAGTTACAAAAGGACGGTCTCCTACGAGCAGTACTTC	CASSYKRTVSYEQYF
TRBD1	.	TRBJ2-7	TRBV6-5	TGTGCCAGCAGTCCCTACAGGGGGCCCTACGAGCAGTACTTC	CASSPYRGPYEQYF
.	.	TRBJ1-2	TRBV7-9	TGTGCCAGCAGCCGAGGGACCGCCGCTTATGGCTACACCTTC	CASSRGTAAYGYTF
.	.	TRBJ2-7	TRBV20-1	TGCAGTGCTAGAGTGGTCTACGAGCAGTACTTC	CSARVVYEQYF
TRBD1	.	TRBJ1-1	TRBV29-1	TGCAGCGTAAACAGGGGATCGGGCACTGAAGCTTTCTTT	CSVNRGSGTEAFF
.	once	TRBJ1-2	TRBV28	TGTGCCAGCAGCCCCGGCACAGGGAATTATGGCTACACCTTC	CASSPGTGNYGYTF
.	.	TRBJ2-7	TRBV5-6	TGTGCCAGCAGCGTGCTCCCCGGGGGTTCCTACGAGCAGTACTTC	CASSVLPGGSYEQYF
.	once	TRBJ2-5	TRBV11-2	TGTGCCAGCAGCTTAAACCGGGAGACCCAGTACTTC	CASSLNRETQYF
.	.	TRBJ1-6	TRBV30	TGTGCCTGGAAGAGGGGCGATAAGATTTATAATTCACCCCTCCACTTT	CAWKRGDKIYNSPLHF
TRBD2	.	TRBJ2-3	TRBV30	TGTGCCTGGAGCCTGGGAGTGGGGGGGAACACAGATACGCAGTATTTT	CAWSLGVGGNTDTQYF
TRBD2	.	TRBJ2-3	TRBV4-1	TGCGCCAGCAGCCAAGTCAGCGGGGCCCGGTTTATTACGCAGTATTTT	CASSQVSGARFITQYF
TRBD2	once	TRBJ2-2	TRBV29-1	TGCAGCGTGGGGACGACTAGCGGGGTGTACGGGGAGCTGTTTTTT	CSVGTTSGVYGELFF
.	.	TRBJ1-1	TRBV2	TGTGCCAGCAGTGAAGAAGTGAGTACCAACACTGAAGCTTTCTTT	CASSEEVSTNTEAFF
.	.	TRBJ2-3	TRBV11-2	TGTGCCAGCAGCTTAGGACGGGGGGCCCCAGATACGCAGTATTTT	CASSLGRGAPDTQYF
TRBD1	.	TRBJ2-5	TRBV28	TGTGCCAGCACAGAGGGGGCCCGGGAGACCCAGTACTTC	CASTEGARETQYF
.	.	TRBJ1-3	TRBV28	TGTGCCAGCTGGGTGGGCGGAGGAAACACCATATATTTT	CASWVGGGNTIYF
TRBD2	.	TRBJ2-7	TRBV7-3	TGTGCCAGCAGCGGGACTAGCGGCACGGAGCAGTACTTC	CASSGTSGTEQYF
.	.	TRBJ1-1	TRBV7-9	TGTGCCAGCAGCCTACAGATTGAAGCTTTCTTT	CASSLQIEAFF
TRBD1	once	TRBJ2-7	TRBV7-9	TGTGCCAGCAGCTTAAGTTCGGGGACAGGGGTCTACGAGCAGTACTTC	CASSLSSGTGVYEQYF
.	once	TRBJ2-6	TRBV27	TGTGCCAGCAGCCGGGGTTCTGGGGCCAACGTCCTGACTTTC	CASSRGSGANVLTF
.	.	TRBJ2-3	TRBV6-1	TGTGCCAGCAGTGAAGAGTTGGCAGGGCTAGTAGATACGCAGTATTTT	CASSEELAGLVDTQYF
.	.	TRBJ2-6	TRBV5-4	TGTGCCAGCAGCCCGAGGACGCAATCCTCTGGGGCCAACGTCCTGACTTTC	CASSPRTQSSGANVLTF
TRBD1	.	TRBJ1-1	TRBV19	TGTGCCAGTAACGTACAGGGGACGGTCACTGAAGCTTTCTTT	CASNVQGTVTEAFF
.	.	TRBJ1-3	TRBV7-9	TGTGCCAGCAGCCGCGGACCCCGCGGAAACACCATATATTTT	CASSRGPRGNTIYF
TRBD1	.	TRBJ2-3	TRBV6-5	TGTGCCAGCAGTTGGGTAGCGGACAGGGACACAGATACGCAGTATTTT	CASSWVADRDTDTQYF
.	once	TRBJ2-4	TRBV5-5	TGTGCCAGCAGCTTGGTAGGGGCCGGGCAAAACATTCAGTACTTC	CASSLVGAGQNIQYF
.	.	TRBJ1-2	TRBV30	TGTGCCTGGCACACAGGGCTCGTCGGCTACACCTTC	CAWHTGLVGYTF
TRBD2	.	TRBJ2-1	TRBV2	TGTGCCAGCAGTGGGGGGACTAGCGGATACAATGAGCAGTTCTTC	CASSGGTSGYNEQFF
.	.	TRBJ1-6	TRBV30	TGTGCCTGGGCCCCGGGACGGTATAATTCACCCCTCCACTTT	CAWAPGRYNSPLHF
.	.	TRBJ1-6	TRBV7-8	TGTGCCAGCACCCTTCTGGGGGTTGGTTCACCCCTCCACTTT	CASTLLGVGSPLHF
.	.	TRBJ2-7	TRBV15	TGTGCCACCAGCAGAGTACGGACTCCCTCAGACGACGAGCAGTACTTC	CATSRVRTPSDDEQYF
.	.	TRBJ2-1	TRBV27	TGTGCCAGCAGTTTATCCCGGGGGACGTGGAATGAGCAGTTCTTC	CASSLSRGTWNEQFF
.	.	TRBJ1-2	TRBV28	TGTGCCACCAAGAGGGGGGACTATGGCTACACCTTC	CATKRGDYGYTF
.	.	TRBJ1-1	TRBV27	TGTGCCAGCAGTTTAAACGTCGTCATGAACACTGAAGCTTTCTTT	CASSLNVVMNTEAFF
.	.	TRBJ1-1	TRBV19	TGTGCCAGTAGTCAAGGTGGGAACACTGAAGCTTTCTTT	CASSQGGNTEAFF
.	.	TRBJ1-2	TRBV30	TGTGCCTGGAGTATTATGACAGCCAACTATGGCTACACCTTC	CAWSIMTANYGYTF
TRBD1	.	TRBJ1-2	TRBV18	TGTGCCAGCTCGCGGGACAGGGGGCGTTATTCCTATGGCTACACCTTC	CASSRDRGRYSYGYTF
.	.	TRBJ1-2	TRBV7-2	TGTGCCAGCAGCTTAGATCGGGCAGGAGGAGGCTACACCTTC	CASSLDRAGGGYTF
TRBD1	.	TRBJ2-7	TRBV6-5	TGTGCCAGCAGTTACTTAGAGGGGGCGAGGTACGAGCAGTACTTC	CASSYLEGARYEQYF
TRBD1	.	TRBJ1-2	TRBV7-2	TGTGCCAGCAGCTCTAGGAAGGGACAGGGAGGGGGCTACACCTTC	CASSSRKGQGGGYTF
TRBD1	.	TRBJ1-6	TRBV19	TGTGCCAGTAGCCCGCTGTATTTGACAGGGATGGGTTCACCCCTCCACTTT	CASSPLYLTGMGSPLHF
TRBD2	.	TRBJ2-1	TRBV28	TGTGCCAGCAGTCCCTTACTAGCGGGAGGAAGTTATGAGCAGTTCTTC	CASSPLLAGGSYEQFF
TRBD1	.	TRBJ1-5	TRBV4-1	TGCGCCAGCAGCCAAGTTGGTACAGGGGAGCAGCCCCAGCATTTT	CASSQVGTGEQPQHF
TRBD1	.	TRBJ2-2	TRBV27	TGTGCCAGCAGTCCCCAGGGGGCGCGGACCGGGGAGCTGTTTTTT	CASSPQGARTGELFF
TRBD2	once	TRBJ2-1	TRBV7-9	TGTGCCAGCAGCTTAGGACTAGCGGGAGAAGATGAGCAGTTCTTC	CASSLGLAGEDEQFF
.	.	TRBJ2-7	TRBV30	TGTGCCTGGGGGACTGGGCTAGTTGGTTACGAGCAGTACTTC	CAWGTGLVGYEQYF
.	.	TRBJ2-7	TRBV7-9	TGTGCCAGCAGCCGAGGGGGATACGAGCAGTACTTC	CASSRGGYEQYF
.	.	TRBJ2-3	TRBV30	TGTGCCTGGAGTGGACGGGGAGTAGTAGATACGCAGTATTTT	CAWSGRGVVDTQYF
TRBD1	.	TRBJ1-2	TRBV18	TGTGCCAGCTCACTAAACAGGGGAGCTAACTATGGCTACACCTTC	CASSLNRGANYGYTF
.	few	TRBJ1-5	TRBV4-2	TGTGCCAGCAGCCTCCAATCGGCCAGCGTGCAGCCCCAGCATTTT	CASSLQSASVQPQHF
.	.	TRBJ1-2	TRBV7-2	TGTGCCAGCAGCTTAGCGTCCCGAACCACAACTAACTATGGCTACACCTTC	CASSLASRTTTNYGYTF
.	once	TRBJ2-7	TRBV7-8	TGTGCCAGCAGCTCCCGGACAGGAGGGGATTTAGAGTACTTC	CASSSRTGGDLEYF